The 31 T cell receptor beta chains in this list originate from one sample, sequenced in a study of OX40 agonist ivuxolimab in advanced cancers. The data were produced by immunoSEQ multiplex PCR, yet TCRdb's version contains in-frame clones alone and is incomplete. This table holds about 160,000 clones, roughly 92% found once. The sequencing used CD4+ or CD8+ T cells sorted from blood, collected in a trial of the OX40 agonist ivuxolimab. These receptors came from an adult with an advanced solid tumor such as melanoma, head and neck, liver or kidney cancer.

V and J are TRBV7-9 and TRBJ1-4; D uncertain. The ends were cut back, 1 base at V and 0 bases at J, with 9 bases in the middle. Germline loops: CDR1 SEHNR, CDR2 FQNEAQ (reference sequence). This CDR3 is 16 amino acids long. The chain's CDR3 is CASSLGMASTNEKLFF. The DNA for the CDR3 is TGTGCCAGCAGCTTAGGGATGGCATCAACTAATGAAAAACTGTTTTTT.

The V and J genes are TRBV5-1 and TRBJ2-7; 9 nucleotides align to TRBD1. CDR1 and CDR2 from the germline V gene are SGHRS and YFSETQ. V dropped 3 bases and J dropped 1; count of bases not matched to a gene: 8. This CDR3 is built from 16 residues. The CDR3 is CASSSDAGTGSYEQYF. The CDR3 nucleotides read TGCGCCAGCAGCTCGGACGCCGGGACAGGGTCCTACGAGCAGTACTTC.

The V call is TRBV5-1, the J call TRBJ1-2, with 8 nucleotides matching TRBD1. CDR1 is SGHRS, CDR2 YFSETQ, per germline. CDR3 length: 14 residues. The V segment lost 4 bases and the J segment 4 bases; nucleotides outside the gene matches: 6. CDR3 nucleotide sequence: TGCGCCAGCAGCCCCCTGACAGGGGCCTATGGCTACACCTTC. It specifies CASSPLTGAYGYTF. The full variable domain, with the rest looked up from reference TRBV5-1 and TRBJ1-2, is KAGVTQTPRYLIKTRGQQVTLSCSPISGHRSVSWYQQTPGQGLQFLFEYFSETQRNKGNFPGRFSGRQFSNSRSEMNVSTLELGDSALYLCASSPLTGAYGYTFGSGTRLTVV.

The chain employs TRBV2 and TRBJ2-1, with D possibly being TRBD1 or TRBD2 (6 bases each). Germline loops: CDR1 SNHLY, CDR2 FYNNEI. V shed 9 bases and J shed 7 bases, with 19 bases lying between them. The CDR3 length is 14 residues. The CDR3 region is CASKRGGPLNEQFF. In DNA form, the CDR3 reads TGTGCCAGTAAGAGAGGGGGGCCCCTGAATGAGCAGTTCTTC.

The chain has TRBV11-3 and TRBJ2-2, with 8 bases lining up with TRBD1. Germline V CDR1 and CDR2: SGHNT, YENEEA. The CDR3 runs 15 residues. J was trimmed by 2 bases and V by 6 bases; bases with no gene match: 5. This CDR3 reads CASSPGTGNTGELFF. Written as DNA, the CDR3 is TGTGCCAGCAGTCCCGGGACAGGAAACACCGGGGAGCTGTTTTTT.

This clone was detected once. The chain carries TRBV4-1 and TRBJ2-7, with 8 bases identical to TRBD2. V was clipped by 1 base and J by 3 bases; unmatched bases: 8. Germline values: CDR1 MGHRA, CDR2 YSYEKL. The CDR3 consists of 16 residues. The CDR3 region is CASSQGGLGPYYEQYF. The CDR3 bases are TGCGCCAGCAGCCAAGGGGGACTAGGGCCCTACTACGAGCAGTACTTC.

This clone was seen just once. The gene calls are TRBV6-5 and TRBJ1-2, with 8 bases fitting TRBD1. CDR3 size: 15 residues. Germline V gives CDR1 MNHEY, CDR2 SVGAGI. The V segment lost 6 bases and the J segment 3 bases; nucleotides outside the gene matches: 9. This chain's CDR3 is CASRGDDRGHYGYTF. The CDR3 DNA reads as TGTGCCAGCAGAGGTGATGACAGGGGCCACTATGGCTACACCTTC.

The sample holds one count of this clone. The chain has TRBV6-6 and TRBJ2-3, with TRBD1 identical over 7 bases. The V gene end was trimmed by 7 bases and the J gene end by 1 base; junction bases not matched to a gene: 5. This CDR3 has 14 residues. CDR1 and CDR2 from the germline V gene are MNHNY and SVGAGI (reference sequence). CDR3 bases: TGTGCCAGCAAGAATACAGGGGGCACAGATACGCAGTATTTT. Its translation is CASKNTGGTDTQYF.

The V call is TRBV4-2, the J call TRBJ2-7, with 10 bases fitting TRBD1. CDR1 and CDR2 from the germline V gene are LGHNA and YNFKEQ. The length of the CDR3 is 14 residues. The V and J ends lost 2 bases and 6 bases, in that order; junction bases with no gene match: 4. Here the CDR3 reads CASSQTGTGVEQYF. In DNA form, the CDR3 reads TGTGCCAGCAGCCAAACCGGGACAGGGGTCGAGCAGTACTTC.

CDR3 loop: CAISESRTGGVGNTEAFF. The DNA of the CDR3 is TGTGCCATCAGTGAGTCGCGGACAGGGGGCGTTGGGAACACTGAAGCTTTCTTT. This sequence joins TRBV10-3 and TRBJ1-1; 11 bases match TRBD1. Germline assignment: CDR1 ENHRY and CDR2 SYGVKD. V was pared by 0 bases and J by 1 base, with 7 bases of the junction left unmatched. The length of the CDR3 is 18 residues.

This sequence joins TRBV5-4 and TRBJ2-7; TRBD1 matches at 9 bases. Per the germline V gene, CDR1 is SGHNT and CDR2 is YYREEE (reference sequence). J gave up 12 bases and V 2 bases, and 9 bases lay outside the gene matches. This CDR3 region has 13 residues. CDR3 bases: TGTGCCAGCAGCTTAACCCCACAGGGGGCGTCGTACTTC. Its translation is CASSLTPQGASYF.

This clone came up once. In nucleotides, the CDR3 is TGTGCCAGCAGCCTCCTTAGTCCCGGGGAGCTGTTTTTT. This codes for CASSLLSPGELFF. The rearrangement uses TRBV7-3 and TRBJ2-2; D call uncertain. CDR1 is SGHTA, CDR2 FQGTGA, per germline. The CDR3 length is 13 residues. V gave up 5 bases and J gave up 6 bases, with 10 bases separating them.

The V and J genes are TRBV15 and TRBJ2-5; D is possibly TRBD2 (5 bases). The CDR3 spans 13 residues. The germline V gene encodes CDR1 LNHNV and CDR2 YYDKDF (reference sequence). Trimming cost V 0 bases and J 6 bases, with 8 bases left between them. CDR3 DNA: TGTGCCACCAGCAGAGATCCGGGAAAGACCCAGTACTTC. This gives the protein CATSRDPGKTQYF.

This sequence joins TRBV5-1 and TRBJ2-5; D is unclear. V lost 0 bases and J lost 4, with 4 bases in between. There are 12 residues in the CDR3. Germline V lookup: CDR1 SGHRS, CDR2 YFSETQ. The CDR3 nucleotides read TGCGCCAGCAGCTTGGAGGGAGAGACCCAGTACTTC. Translating gives CASSLEGETQYF.

CDR3 coding DNA: TGCGCCAGCAGCCAGCCACAGGGTTCTAACTATGGCTACACCTTC. Its translation: CASSQPQGSNYGYTF. The chain uses TRBV5-1 and TRBJ1-2; tentative D call: TRBD1 (6 bases). CDR1 SGHRS and CDR2 YFSETQ come from the germline V gene. The CDR3 is 15 residues long. V lost 4 bases to trimming and J lost 0 bases, with 13 bases between them.

The chain carries TRBV27 and TRBJ1-4; 7 bases are a match to TRBD1. J was trimmed by 5 bases and V by 8 bases; bases with no gene match: 11. In germline, CDR1 is MNHEY, CDR2 SMNVEV (reference sequence). The CDR3 runs 15 residues. This CDR3 reads CASASLQGLNEKLFF. The CDR3 DNA is TGTGCCAGCGCCTCTCTACAGGGGCTAAATGAAAAACTGTTTTTT.

This clone was picked up one time. This chain joins TRBV5-1 and TRBJ1-2, with TRBD1 as a possible D gene (5 bases). The CDR3 spans 13 residues. CDR1 SGHRS and CDR2 YFSETQ come from the germline V gene. V dropped 3 bases and J dropped 8 bases, with 14 bases sitting between them. In DNA form, the CDR3 reads TGCGCCAGCAGCTCGCAAATGGGGCGGGGCTACACCTTC. Its protein product is CASSSQMGRGYTF.

This clone was detected once. The chain carries TRBV6-6 and TRBJ1-2; 10 bases agree with TRBD1. J gave up 7 bases and V 7 bases, and 9 bases lay outside the gene matches. Germline lookup yields CDR1 MNHNY and CDR2 SVGAGI (reference sequence). The CDR3 has 14 amino acids. The CDR3 region is CASTLDRGEGGYTF. The CDR3 bases are TGTGCCAGCACCTTGGACAGGGGGGAAGGTGGCTACACCTTC.

The rearrangement links TRBV18 to TRBJ2-6; weak D call: TRBD2 (6 bases). Trimming stripped 1 base from V and 4 bases from J, with 14 bases between. This CDR3 is built from 17 residues. Germline lookup yields CDR1 KGHSH and CDR2 LQKENI. In nucleotides, the CDR3 is TGTGCCAGCTCACCACAAACGGGGGTTGTAGGGGCCAACGTCCTGACTTTC. Protein: CASSPQTGVVGANVLTF.

The rearrangement links TRBV30 to TRBJ1-4, with a tentative D call TRBD1 (5 bases). The V gene lost 3 bases and the J gene lost 3 bases, with 17 bases spanning the gap. The CDR3 runs 16 residues. Germline V gene lookup returns CDR1 GTSNPN and CDR2 SVGIG (reference sequence). The CDR3 protein is CAWRLGPSLPNEKLFF. For the CDR3, the DNA is TGTGCCTGGAGATTGGGGCCCTCTTTACCTAATGAAAAACTGTTTTTT.

The V gene is TRBV7-8, the J gene TRBJ2-4; no firm D call. CDR1 SGHVS and CDR2 FQNEAQ come from the germline V gene. The CDR3 extends over 16 amino acids. With 1 base removed from V and 4 bases from J, the gap between germline ends came to 14 bases. CDR3 DNA: TGTGCCAGCAGCTTAGGACGCACGGGTATTAAAAACATTCAGTACTTC. It codes for CASSLGRTGIKNIQYF.

The chain links TRBV7-2 to TRBJ2-7; maybe TRBD1 (7 bases). Germline V gene lookup returns CDR1 SGHTA and CDR2 FQGNSA. There are 17 residues in the CDR3. The V end was cut by 5 bases, the J end by 0 bases, with 20 bases between. The CDR3 nucleotides are TGTGCCAGCAGCCGCGCGGGGACGGGACAGTTCTCCTACGAGCAGTACTTC. Protein sequence: CASSRAGTGQFSYEQYF. Drawing the rest from reference TRBV7-2 and TRBJ2-7, the complete variable domain is GAGVSQSPSNKVTEKGKDVELRCDPISGHTALYWYRQSLGQGLEFLIYFQGNSAPDKSGLPSDRFSAERTGGSVSTLTIQRTQQEDSAVYLCASSRAGTGQFSYEQYFGPGTRLTVT.

This sequence joins TRBV10-1 and TRBJ2-4; 7 positions match TRBD2. The CDR3 contains 14 residues. Looked up from germline, CDR1 is WNHNN and CDR2 is SYGVQD (reference sequence). J gave up 0 bases and V 7 bases, and 3 bases lay outside the gene matches. The CDR3 reads CASTGGIAKNIQYF. The CDR3 DNA is TGCGCCAGCACCGGGGGGATAGCCAAAAACATTCAGTACTTC.

The J gene is TRBJ2-1, the V gene TRBV19; D might be TRBD1 or TRBD2, each matching 5 bases. The germline gives CDR1 LNHDA, CDR2 SQIVND (reference sequence). The CDR3 is 14 amino acids. The V end was cut by 6 bases, the J end by 5 bases, with 14 bases between. The CDR3 nucleotides read TGTGCCAGTAGGCCCGGGACGACAAACAATGAGCAGTTCTTC. Protein: CASRPGTTNNEQFF.

The rearrangement joins TRBV6-5 to TRBJ1-4, with 11 bases matching TRBD1. The trim removed 2 bases at V and 6 bases at J, leaving 2 bases unmatched. Per the germline V gene, CDR1 is MNHEY and CDR2 is SVGAGI. This CDR3 spans 15 amino acids. In nucleotides, the CDR3 is TGTGCCAGCAGTTACGCGGACAGGGGGCATGAAAAACTGTTTTTT. It yields the protein CASSYADRGHEKLFF.

The chain links TRBV7-2 to TRBJ2-5; D is perhaps TRBD2 (6 bases). Germline CDR1 is SGHTA and CDR2 is FQGNSA. This CDR3 has 16 amino acids. Trimming removed 5 bases from V and 2 bases from J, with 18 bases in between. The CDR3 coding sequence is TGTGCCAGCAGCCCCCCCGGGATAGCGGTACAAGAGACCCAGTACTTC. This translates into CASSPPGIAVQETQYF. Supplemented by reference TRBV7-2 and TRBJ2-5, the full variable domain reads GAGVSQSPSNKVTEKGKDVELRCDPISGHTALYWYRQSLGQGLEFLIYFQGNSAPDKSGLPSDRFSAERTGGSVSTLTIQRTQQEDSAVYLCASSPPGIAVQETQYFGPGTRLLVL.

V gene TRBV9 combines with J gene TRBJ2-1; D gene uncertain. The ends were cut back, 4 bases at V and 2 bases at J, with 10 bases in the middle. This CDR3 spans 14 amino acids. Germline CDR1 and CDR2: SGDLS and YYNGEE. The CDR3 loop is CASSPSRAYNEQFF. CDR3 in DNA: TGTGCCAGCAGCCCCTCCCGGGCCTACAATGAGCAGTTCTTC.

This chain uses TRBV20-1 with TRBJ1-2; tentatively, D is TRBD1 (6 bases). The V end lost 5 bases, the J end lost 8 bases, and 12 bases lay between the germline ends. Looked up from germline, CDR1 is DFQATT and CDR2 is SNEGSKA (reference sequence). The CDR3 totals 11 residues. The CDR3 nucleotides are TGCAGTGCTTGGGGGCGCGAAGGCTACACCTTC. It encodes CSAWGREGYTF.

The chain employs TRBV19 and TRBJ1-1; D perhaps matches TRBD1 (6 bases). V gave up 4 bases and J gave up 7 bases, with 13 bases separating them. CDR1 is LNHDA and CDR2 is SQIVND in the germline V gene (reference sequence). The CDR3 consists of 13 residues. CDR3: CASSTIPRGEAFF. For the CDR3, the DNA is TGTGCCAGTAGTACGATTCCCAGGGGTGAAGCTTTCTTT.

This sequence joins TRBV11-3 and TRBJ2-5; D is unclear. The CDR3 has 14 amino acids. Germline V gene sequence: CDR1 SGHNT, CDR2 YENEEA. The V end was cut by 0 bases, the J end by 5 bases, with 10 bases between. CDR3 sequence reads: CASSLDHKAETQYF. DNA for the CDR3: TGTGCCAGCAGCTTAGACCATAAGGCGGAGACCCAGTACTTC.

This clone was observed once. The chain employs TRBV19 and TRBJ2-3; TRBD2 might be the D (5 bases). The V end was cut by 3 bases, the J end by 7 bases, with 14 bases between. The CDR3 contains 14 residues. Germline V gives CDR1 LNHDA, CDR2 SQIVND (reference sequence). CDR3 sequence: CASSIEEEGNTQYF. CDR3 nucleotides: TGTGCCAGTAGTATTGAGGAGGAAGGTAATACGCAGTATTTT.